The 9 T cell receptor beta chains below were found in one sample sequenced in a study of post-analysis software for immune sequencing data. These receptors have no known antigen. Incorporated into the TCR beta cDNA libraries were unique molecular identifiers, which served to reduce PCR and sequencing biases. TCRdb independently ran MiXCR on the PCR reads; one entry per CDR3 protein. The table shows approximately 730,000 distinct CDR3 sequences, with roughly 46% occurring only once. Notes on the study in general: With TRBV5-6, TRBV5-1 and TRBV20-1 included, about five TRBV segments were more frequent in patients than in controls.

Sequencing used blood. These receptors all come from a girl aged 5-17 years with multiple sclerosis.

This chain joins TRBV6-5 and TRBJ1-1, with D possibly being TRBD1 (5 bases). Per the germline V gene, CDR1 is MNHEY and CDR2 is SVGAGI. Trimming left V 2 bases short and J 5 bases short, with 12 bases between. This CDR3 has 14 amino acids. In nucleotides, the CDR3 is TGTGCCAGCAGTTACCGGGCAGGGCCGACTGAAGCTTTCTTT. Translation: CASSYRAGPTEAFF.

CDR3 residues: CASSPGQGALGELFF. The DNA for the CDR3 is TGTGCCAGCAGCCCGGGACAGGGGGCCCTCGGGGAGCTGTTTTTT. The chain couples TRBV12-3 or TRBV12-4 to TRBJ2-2; 12 positions agree with TRBD1. This CDR3 is built from 15 residues. V trimming: 6 bases; J trimming: 7 bases; junction bases outside the gene matches: 6.

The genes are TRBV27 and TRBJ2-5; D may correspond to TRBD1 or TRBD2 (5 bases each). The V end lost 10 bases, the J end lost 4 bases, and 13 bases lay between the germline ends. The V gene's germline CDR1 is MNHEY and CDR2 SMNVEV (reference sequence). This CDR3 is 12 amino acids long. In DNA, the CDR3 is TGTGCCACCCGACGGGGCGGAGAGACCCAGTACTTC. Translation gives CATRRGGETQYF.

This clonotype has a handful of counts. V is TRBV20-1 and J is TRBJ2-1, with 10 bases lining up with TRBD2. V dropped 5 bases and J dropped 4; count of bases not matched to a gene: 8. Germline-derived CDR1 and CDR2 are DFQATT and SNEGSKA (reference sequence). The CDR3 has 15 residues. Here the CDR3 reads CSARVSGLAYNEQFF. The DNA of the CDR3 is TGCAGTGCTCGCGTCTCGGGACTAGCGTACAATGAGCAGTTCTTC.

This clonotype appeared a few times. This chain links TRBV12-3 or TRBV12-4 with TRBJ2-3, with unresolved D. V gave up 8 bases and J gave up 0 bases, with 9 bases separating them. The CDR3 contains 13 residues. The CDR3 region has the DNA TGTGCCAGCTCTAGATGGAGCACAGATACGCAGTATTTT. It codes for CASSRWSTDTQYF.

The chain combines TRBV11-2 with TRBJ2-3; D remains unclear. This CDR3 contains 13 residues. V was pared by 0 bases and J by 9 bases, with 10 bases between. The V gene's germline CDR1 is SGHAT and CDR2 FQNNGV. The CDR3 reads CASSLESQVTQYF. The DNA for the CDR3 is TGTGCCAGCAGCTTAGAGAGCCAAGTCACGCAGTATTTT.

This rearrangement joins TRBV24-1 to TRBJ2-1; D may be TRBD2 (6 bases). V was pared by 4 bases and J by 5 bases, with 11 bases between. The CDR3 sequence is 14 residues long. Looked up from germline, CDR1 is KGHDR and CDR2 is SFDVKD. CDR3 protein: CATSEGGTNNEQFF. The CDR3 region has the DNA TGTGCCACCAGTGAAGGCGGGACCAACAATGAGCAGTTCTTC.

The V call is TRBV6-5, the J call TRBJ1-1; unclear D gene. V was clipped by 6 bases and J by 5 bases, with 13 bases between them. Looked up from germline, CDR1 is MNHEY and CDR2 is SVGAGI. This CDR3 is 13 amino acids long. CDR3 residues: CASRDLRRTEAFF. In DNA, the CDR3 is TGTGCCAGCAGAGACCTTCGCCGGACTGAAGCTTTCTTT.

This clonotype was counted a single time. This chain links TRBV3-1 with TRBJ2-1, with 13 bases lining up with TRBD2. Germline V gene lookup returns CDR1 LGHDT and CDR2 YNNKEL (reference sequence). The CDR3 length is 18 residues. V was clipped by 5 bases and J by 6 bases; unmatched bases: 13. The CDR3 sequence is CASSSRRTLAGGGNEQFF. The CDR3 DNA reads TGTGCCAGCAGCTCGCGTCGCACACTAGCGGGAGGGGGCAATGAGCAGTTCTTC.